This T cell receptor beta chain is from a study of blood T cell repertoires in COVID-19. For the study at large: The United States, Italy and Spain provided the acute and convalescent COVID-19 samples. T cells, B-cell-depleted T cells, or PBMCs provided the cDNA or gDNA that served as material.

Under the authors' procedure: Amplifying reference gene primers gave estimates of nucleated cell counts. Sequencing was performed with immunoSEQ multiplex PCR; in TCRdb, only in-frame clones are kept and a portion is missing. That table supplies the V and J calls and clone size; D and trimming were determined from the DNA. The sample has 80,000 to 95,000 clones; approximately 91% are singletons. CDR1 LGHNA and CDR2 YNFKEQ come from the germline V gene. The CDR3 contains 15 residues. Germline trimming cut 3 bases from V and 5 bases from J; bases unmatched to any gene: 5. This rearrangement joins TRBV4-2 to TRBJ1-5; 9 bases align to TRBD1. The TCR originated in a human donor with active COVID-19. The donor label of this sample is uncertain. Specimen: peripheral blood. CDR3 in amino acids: CASSQVQGAYQPQHF. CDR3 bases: TGTGCCAGCAGCCAGGTACAGGGGGCCTATCAGCCCCAGCATTTT.